This T cell receptor (beta chain) was captured in a study of T cells in localized non-small cell lung cancer (dated by TCRdb to the early 2020s). Study-wide context: The study examined T cell repertoires in roughly 240 patients with early-stage NSCLC and compared tumors with uninvolved tumor-adjacent lungs. The cohort consisted of under 300 treatment-naive NSCLC patients whose localized lung tumors had been resected. The mean age of the NSCLC patients was less than 70 years, with 120 to 150 men and 95 to 110 women.

TCR beta CDR3 regions were sequenced from DNA using the immunoSEQ Assay. Under the source paper's analysis protocol: T cell density was computed as TCR beta template counts normalized to usable DNA estimated by amplifying housekeeping genes. Using the preseqR package, richness was estimated by extrapolating to 120,000 templates for tissue samples and 400,000 templates for PBMC samples. Clonality was calculated as one minus Pielou's evenness. To identify tissue-enriched TCRs, differential abundance testing was run on productive amino-acid clonotypes with a minimum total count of 5 and an alpha of 0.1. The Jaccard Index and the Morisita Overlap Index were used to measure repertoire overlap between compartments. GLIPH clustered TCR beta CDR3s with public tetramer-defined viral CDR3s; viral motifs required at least three viral sequences plus V-gene enrichment. The source is immuneACCESS, and TCRdb retained only in-frame sequences with V and J called. Part of the clones is not carried over; for the studies checked, unresolved V genes explain less than half of this, and the remainder is unexplained. From that table come the V and J calls and clone size; the DNA was used to work out D and trimming. The sample contains approximately 80,000 clones, approximately 80% of them found a single time. The ten largest clones add up to nearly 9.5% of the sample.

Results the study describes overall, beyond this receptor: Of the top 100 tumor clones, a median of roughly 56 were detected in paired uninvolved adjacent lung; under 35 were also among that lung's top 100. Uninvolved tumor-adjacent lung showed the highest T cell clonality, higher than tumor, which suggests more focused antigenic responses in the adjacent lung. Because the study design was exploratory, TCR variables were selected using unadjusted p-values without false-discovery rate correction. Because multi-region tumor sequencing was not done, intratumor heterogeneity could not be ruled out. Higher T cell density in blood was associated with longer overall survival, whereas higher clonality in adjacent lung was associated with shorter survival.

At diagnosis, tumor, uninvolved tumor-adjacent lung and peripheral blood were collected and then preserved as a mix of FFPE and fresh-frozen material. For TCR repertoire profiling, blood samples were analyzed in the form of peripheral blood mononuclear cells. About this clone itself: The antigen this receptor binds is unknown. The input lacks base qualities; no much larger clone sits a single base away.

The germline V gene supplies CDR1 SGHRS and CDR2 YFSETQ. A distance of 11 bases separates the germline ends of V and J, which lose 6 bases and 2 bases respectively. Its CDR3 holds 13 amino acids, cysteine through phenylalanine. Left in the record is the CDR3 DNA by itself, 39 bases read in frame from the first base. The receptor comes from a female donor older than 55 with stage I lung adenocarcinoma. The V and J genes are TRBV5-1 and TRBJ1-1; the D gene is unclear. The input for sequencing was peripheral blood, taken before any cancer treatment. The nucleotide sequence reads as follows: TGCGCCAGCACCCGGACCACAAACACTGAAGCTTTCTTT. It translates as CASTRTTNTEAFF.